The clone carrying this T cell receptor (beta chain) was counted a few times. Its antigen is unidentified. The sample comes from a study of blood T cells in healthy people across ages. The study, taken as a whole, reports: The recorded TCR beta diversity per million T cells decreased in a roughly linear manner with age.

The CDR3 is 13 residues long. Germline assignment: CDR1 SQVTM and CDR2 ANQGSEA. The V end lost 5 bases, the J end lost 5 bases, and 15 bases lay between the germline ends. A second about 6 to 11 cycle PCR used barcoded and J-beta primers. With 12 random nucleotides, a template-switch adaptor tagged each individual cDNA molecule. A single record per CDR3 protein comes from TCRdb applying MiXCR to the 5' RACE reads. The sample carries 1 million or so distinct CDR3 sequences, under 30% recorded once. This same sample was also taken into another study, of T cells of mothers and their children.

V usage is TRBV29-1 and J usage is TRBJ2-5; D tentatively reads TRBD1 or TRBD2 (6 bases each). Sequencing was done on a sample of blood. The origin of this receptor is a girl aged 2 to 9 in good health. The CDR3: CSVILRGAETQYF. In DNA form, the CDR3 reads TGCAGCGTTATACTTAGGGGGGCGGAGACCCAGTACTTC.